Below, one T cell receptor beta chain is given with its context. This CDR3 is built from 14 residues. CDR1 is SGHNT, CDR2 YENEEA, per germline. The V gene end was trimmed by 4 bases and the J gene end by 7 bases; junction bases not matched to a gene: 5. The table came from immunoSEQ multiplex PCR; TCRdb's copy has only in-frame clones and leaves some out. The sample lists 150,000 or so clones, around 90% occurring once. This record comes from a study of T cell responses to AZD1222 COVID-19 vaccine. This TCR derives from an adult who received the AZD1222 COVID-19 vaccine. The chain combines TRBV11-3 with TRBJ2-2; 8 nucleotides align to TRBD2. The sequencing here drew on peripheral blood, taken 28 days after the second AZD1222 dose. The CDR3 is CASSYGLAGGELFF. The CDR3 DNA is TGTGCCAGCAGCTACGGACTAGCAGGCGGGGAGCTGTTTTTT.